This T cell receptor (beta chain) is drawn from a study of shared clonotypes between healthy human individuals. Notes on the study in general: Generation probabilities were higher for clonotypes shared across all four sorted-subset donors than for unshared ones.

Of note for this clone: Its antigen is currently unknown.

Those who donated were healthy HIV-negative adults, with no recent acute infections or vaccinations reported. The CD4+ fraction was divided into a CD45RA+ naive subset and a CD45RA-negative memory subset. The CDR3 is made up of 14 amino acids. Trimming took 11 bases from V and 1 from J, leaving 14 bases between them. Germline V lookup: CDR1 SEHNR, CDR2 FQNEAQ (reference sequence). TCRdb keeps only in-frame clones here, not all; method: immunoSEQ multiplex PCR. The sample includes a few million clones, roughly nine tenths seen only once; the top ten take roughly 0.14%. The chain recombines TRBV7-9 with TRBJ2-2; tentatively, D is TRBD2 (7 bases). This TCR derives from a man aged 18-30 years in good health. Sequencing was performed on naive CD4+ T cells sorted from blood. Subset defined: CD45RA+ positively selected. This CDR3 reads CALGGPKNTGELFF. As DNA, the CDR3 is TGTGCCCTCGGGGGGCCAAAGAACACCGGGGAGCTGTTTTTT.